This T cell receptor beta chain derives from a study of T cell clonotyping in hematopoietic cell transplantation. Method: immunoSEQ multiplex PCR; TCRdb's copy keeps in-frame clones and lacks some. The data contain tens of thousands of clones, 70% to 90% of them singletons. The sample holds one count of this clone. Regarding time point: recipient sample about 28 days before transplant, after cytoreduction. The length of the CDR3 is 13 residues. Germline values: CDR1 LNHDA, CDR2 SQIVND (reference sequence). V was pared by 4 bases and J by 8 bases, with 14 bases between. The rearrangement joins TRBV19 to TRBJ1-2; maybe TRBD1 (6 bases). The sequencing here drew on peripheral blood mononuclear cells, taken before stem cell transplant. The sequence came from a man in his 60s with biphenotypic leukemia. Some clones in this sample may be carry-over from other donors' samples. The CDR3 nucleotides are TGTGCCAGTAGTACCACAGGGTATGACGGCTACACCTTC. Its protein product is CASSTTGYDGYTF.